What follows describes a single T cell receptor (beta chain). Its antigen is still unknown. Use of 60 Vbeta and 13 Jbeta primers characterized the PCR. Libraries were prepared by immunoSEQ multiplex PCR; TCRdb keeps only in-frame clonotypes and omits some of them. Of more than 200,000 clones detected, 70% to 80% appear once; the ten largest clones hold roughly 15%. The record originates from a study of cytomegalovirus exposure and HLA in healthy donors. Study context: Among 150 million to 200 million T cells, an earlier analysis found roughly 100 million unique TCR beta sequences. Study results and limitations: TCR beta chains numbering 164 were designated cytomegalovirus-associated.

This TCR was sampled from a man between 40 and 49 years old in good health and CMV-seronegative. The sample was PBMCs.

CDR3 loop: CASSLYRVDNEQFF. CDR3 nucleotides: TGTGCCAGCAGTTTATACAGGGTAGACAATGAGCAGTTCTTC. The V and J genes are TRBV27 and TRBJ2-1, with D perhaps matching TRBD1 (6 bases). The CDR3 is made up of 14 amino acids. Trimming took off 1 base at V and 5 bases at J, with 9 bases between the two ends. Germline loops: CDR1 MNHEY, CDR2 SMNVEV (reference sequence).